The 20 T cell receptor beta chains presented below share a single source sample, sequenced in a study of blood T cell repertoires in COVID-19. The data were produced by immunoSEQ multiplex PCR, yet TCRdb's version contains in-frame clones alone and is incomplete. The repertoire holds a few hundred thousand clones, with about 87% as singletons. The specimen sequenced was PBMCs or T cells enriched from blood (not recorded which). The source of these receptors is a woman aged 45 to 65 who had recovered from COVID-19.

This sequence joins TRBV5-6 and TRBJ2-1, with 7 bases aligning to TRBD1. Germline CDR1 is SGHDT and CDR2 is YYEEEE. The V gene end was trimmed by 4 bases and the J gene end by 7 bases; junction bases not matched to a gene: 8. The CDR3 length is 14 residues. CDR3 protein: CASSPQGFKNEQFF. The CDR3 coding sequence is TGTGCCAGCAGCCCACAGGGGTTCAAGAATGAGCAGTTCTTC.

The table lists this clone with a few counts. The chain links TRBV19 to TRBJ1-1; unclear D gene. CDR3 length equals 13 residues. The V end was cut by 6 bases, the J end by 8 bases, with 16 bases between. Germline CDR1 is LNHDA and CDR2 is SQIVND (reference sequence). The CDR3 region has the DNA TGTGCCAGTAGGAGGACTTTAGGACCGGAAGCTTTCTTT. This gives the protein CASRRTLGPEAFF.

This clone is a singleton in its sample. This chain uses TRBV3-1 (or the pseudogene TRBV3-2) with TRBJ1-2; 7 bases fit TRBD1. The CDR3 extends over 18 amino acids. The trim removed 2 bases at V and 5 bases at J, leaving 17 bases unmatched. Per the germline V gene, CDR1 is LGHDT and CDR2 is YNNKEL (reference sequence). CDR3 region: CASSQKWGQLNGPYGYTF. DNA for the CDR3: TGTGCCAGCAGCCAAAAATGGGGACAGCTTAACGGACCATATGGCTACACCTTC.

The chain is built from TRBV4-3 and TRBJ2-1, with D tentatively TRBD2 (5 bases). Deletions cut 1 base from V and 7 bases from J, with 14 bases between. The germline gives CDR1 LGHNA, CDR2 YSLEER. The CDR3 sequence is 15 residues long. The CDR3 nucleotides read TGCGCCAGCAGCCAAGGGGGAGATCTGGGAAATGAGCAGTTCTTC. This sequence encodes CASSQGGDLGNEQFF.

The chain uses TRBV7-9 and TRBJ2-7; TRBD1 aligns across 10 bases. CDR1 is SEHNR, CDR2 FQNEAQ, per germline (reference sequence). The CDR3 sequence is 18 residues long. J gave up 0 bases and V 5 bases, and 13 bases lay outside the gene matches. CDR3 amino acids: CASSLPLRTGGDSYEQYF. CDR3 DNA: TGTGCCAGCAGCCTACCCCTTCGGACAGGGGGAGACTCCTACGAGCAGTACTTC.

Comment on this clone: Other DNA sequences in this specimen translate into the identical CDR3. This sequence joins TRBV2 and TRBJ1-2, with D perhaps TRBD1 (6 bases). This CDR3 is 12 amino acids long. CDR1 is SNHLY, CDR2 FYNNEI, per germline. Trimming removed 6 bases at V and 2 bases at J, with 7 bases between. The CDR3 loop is CASSGQNYGYTF. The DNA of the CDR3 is TGTGCCAGCAGCGGACAGAACTATGGCTACACCTTC. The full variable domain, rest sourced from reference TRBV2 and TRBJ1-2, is EPEVTQTPSHQVTQMGQEVILRCVPISNHLYFYWYRQILGQKVEFLVSFYNNEISEKSEIFDDQFSVERPDGSNFTLKIRSTKLEDSAMYFCASSGQNYGYTFGSGTRLTVV.

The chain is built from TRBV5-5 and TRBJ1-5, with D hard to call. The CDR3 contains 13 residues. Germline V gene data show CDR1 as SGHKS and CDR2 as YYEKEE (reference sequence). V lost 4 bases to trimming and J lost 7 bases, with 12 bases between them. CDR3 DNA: TGTGCCAGCAGCCAGACCGGGGTCCAGCCCCAGCATTTT. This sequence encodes CASSQTGVQPQHF.

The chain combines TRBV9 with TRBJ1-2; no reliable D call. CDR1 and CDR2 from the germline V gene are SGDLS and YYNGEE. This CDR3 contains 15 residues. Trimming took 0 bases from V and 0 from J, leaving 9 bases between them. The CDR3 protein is CASSVVAGANYGYTF. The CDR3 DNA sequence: TGTGCCAGCAGCGTAGTAGCTGGAGCTAACTATGGCTACACCTTC.

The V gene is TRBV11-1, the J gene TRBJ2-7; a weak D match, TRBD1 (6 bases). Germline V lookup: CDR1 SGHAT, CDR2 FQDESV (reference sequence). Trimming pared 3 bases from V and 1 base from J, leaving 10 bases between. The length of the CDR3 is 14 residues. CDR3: CASSLARGSYEQYF. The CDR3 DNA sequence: TGTGCCAGCAGCTTGGCAAGGGGGTCCTACGAGCAGTACTTC.

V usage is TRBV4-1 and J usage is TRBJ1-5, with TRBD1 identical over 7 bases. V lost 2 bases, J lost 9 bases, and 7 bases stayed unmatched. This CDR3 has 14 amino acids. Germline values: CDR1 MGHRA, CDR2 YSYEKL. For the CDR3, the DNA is TGCGCCAGCAGCCAATCCAGACAGGGCTGGCCCCAGCATTTT. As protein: CASSQSRQGWPQHF.

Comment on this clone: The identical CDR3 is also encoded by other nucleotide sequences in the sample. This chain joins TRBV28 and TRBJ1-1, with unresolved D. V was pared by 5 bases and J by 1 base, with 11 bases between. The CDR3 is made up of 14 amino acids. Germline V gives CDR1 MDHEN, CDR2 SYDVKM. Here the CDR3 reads CASSLSRGNTEAFF. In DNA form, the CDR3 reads TGTGCCAGCAGTCTTTCCCGGGGGAACACTGAAGCTTTCTTT.

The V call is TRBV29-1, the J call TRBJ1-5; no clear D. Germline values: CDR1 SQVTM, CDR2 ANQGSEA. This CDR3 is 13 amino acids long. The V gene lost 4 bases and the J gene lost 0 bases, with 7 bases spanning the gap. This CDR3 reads CSVARDSNQPQHF. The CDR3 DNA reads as TGCAGCGTTGCAAGAGATAGCAATCAGCCCCAGCATTTT.

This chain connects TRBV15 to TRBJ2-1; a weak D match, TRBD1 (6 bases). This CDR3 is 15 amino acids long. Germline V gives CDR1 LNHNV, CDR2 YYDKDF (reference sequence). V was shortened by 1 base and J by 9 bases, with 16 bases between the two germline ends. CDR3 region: CATSRGGTGYGEQFF. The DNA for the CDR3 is TGTGCCACCAGCAGAGGTGGAACAGGGTATGGTGAGCAGTTCTTC.

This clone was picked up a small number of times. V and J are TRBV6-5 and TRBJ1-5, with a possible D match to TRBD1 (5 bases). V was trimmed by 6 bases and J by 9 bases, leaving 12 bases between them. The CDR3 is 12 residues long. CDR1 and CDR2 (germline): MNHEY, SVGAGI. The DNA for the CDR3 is TGTGCCAGCAGCTCCGGGGGTGGGCCCCAGCATTTT. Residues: CASSSGGGPQHF.

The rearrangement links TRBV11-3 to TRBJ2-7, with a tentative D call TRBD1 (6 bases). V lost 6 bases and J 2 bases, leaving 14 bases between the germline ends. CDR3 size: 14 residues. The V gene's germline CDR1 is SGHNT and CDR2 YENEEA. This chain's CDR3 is CASSHRDKAYEQYF. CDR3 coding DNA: TGTGCCAGCAGTCATCGGGACAAAGCCTACGAGCAGTACTTC.

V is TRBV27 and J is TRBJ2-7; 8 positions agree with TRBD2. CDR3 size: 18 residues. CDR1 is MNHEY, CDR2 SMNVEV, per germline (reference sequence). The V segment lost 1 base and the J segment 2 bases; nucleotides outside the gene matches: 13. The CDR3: CASSLFSVRDSGAYEQYF. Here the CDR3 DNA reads TGTGCCAGCAGTTTATTCTCAGTAAGAGATAGCGGGGCCTACGAGCAGTACTTC.

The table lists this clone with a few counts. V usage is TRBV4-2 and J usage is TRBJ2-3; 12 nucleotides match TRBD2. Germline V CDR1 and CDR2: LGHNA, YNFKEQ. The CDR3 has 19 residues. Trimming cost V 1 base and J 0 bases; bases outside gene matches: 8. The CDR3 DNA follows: TGTGCCAGCAGCCAAGTCGCAACTAGCGGGGGGACTAGCACAGATACGCAGTATTTT. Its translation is CASSQVATSGGTSTDTQYF.

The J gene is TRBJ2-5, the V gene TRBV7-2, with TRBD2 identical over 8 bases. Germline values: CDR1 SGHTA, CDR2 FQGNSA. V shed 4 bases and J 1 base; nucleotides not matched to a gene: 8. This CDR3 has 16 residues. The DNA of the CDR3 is TGTGCCAGCAGCTCCCACGGGGGGGGCCGCCAAGAGACCCAGTACTTC. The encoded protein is CASSSHGGGRQETQYF.

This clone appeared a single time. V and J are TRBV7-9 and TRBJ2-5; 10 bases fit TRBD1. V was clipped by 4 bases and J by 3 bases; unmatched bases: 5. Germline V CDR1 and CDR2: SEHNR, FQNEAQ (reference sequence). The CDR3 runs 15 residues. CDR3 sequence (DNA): TGTGCCAGCAGCTACCTAGGGACAGGGGAAGAGACCCAGTACTTC. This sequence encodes CASSYLGTGEETQYF.

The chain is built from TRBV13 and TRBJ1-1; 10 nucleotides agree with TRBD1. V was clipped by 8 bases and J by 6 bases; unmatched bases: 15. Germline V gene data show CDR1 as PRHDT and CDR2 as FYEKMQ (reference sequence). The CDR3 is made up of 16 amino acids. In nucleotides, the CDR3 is TGTGCCAGCGTGCCGGGACAGGGGAAATGGCTGGCTGAAGCTTTCTTT. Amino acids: CASVPGQGKWLAEAFF.